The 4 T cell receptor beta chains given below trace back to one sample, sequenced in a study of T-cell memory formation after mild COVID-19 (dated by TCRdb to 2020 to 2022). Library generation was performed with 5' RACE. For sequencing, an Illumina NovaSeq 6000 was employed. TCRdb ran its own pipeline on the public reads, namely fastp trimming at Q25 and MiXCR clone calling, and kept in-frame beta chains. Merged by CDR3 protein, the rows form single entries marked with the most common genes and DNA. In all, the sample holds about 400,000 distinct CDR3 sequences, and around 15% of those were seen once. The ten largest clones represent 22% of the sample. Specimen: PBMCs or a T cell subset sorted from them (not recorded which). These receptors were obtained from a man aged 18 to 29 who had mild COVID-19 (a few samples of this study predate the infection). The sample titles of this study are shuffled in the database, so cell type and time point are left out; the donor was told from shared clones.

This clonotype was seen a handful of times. The DNA for the CDR3 is TGCAGTGCTAGTAGTAGTACCTACGAGCAGTACTTC. It codes for CSASSSTYEQYF. V gene TRBV20-1 combines with J gene TRBJ2-7; D unresolved. The CDR3 length is 12 residues. V lost 3 bases and J 2 bases, leaving 8 bases between the germline ends. Germline lookup yields CDR1 DFQATT and CDR2 SNEGSKA (reference sequence).

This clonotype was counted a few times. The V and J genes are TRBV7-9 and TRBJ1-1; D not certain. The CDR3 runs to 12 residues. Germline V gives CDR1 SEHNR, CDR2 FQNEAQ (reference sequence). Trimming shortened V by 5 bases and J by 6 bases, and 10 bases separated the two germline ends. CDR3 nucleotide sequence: TGTGCCAGCAGCCCCCGCTCCCCTGAAGCTTTCTTT. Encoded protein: CASSPRSPEAFF.

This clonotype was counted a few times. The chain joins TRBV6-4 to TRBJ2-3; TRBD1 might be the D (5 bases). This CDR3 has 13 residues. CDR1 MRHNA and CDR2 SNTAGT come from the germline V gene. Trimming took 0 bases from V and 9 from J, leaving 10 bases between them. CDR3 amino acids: CASSDSMGLTQYF. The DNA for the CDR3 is TGTGCCAGCAGTGACTCGATGGGGCTGACGCAGTATTTT.

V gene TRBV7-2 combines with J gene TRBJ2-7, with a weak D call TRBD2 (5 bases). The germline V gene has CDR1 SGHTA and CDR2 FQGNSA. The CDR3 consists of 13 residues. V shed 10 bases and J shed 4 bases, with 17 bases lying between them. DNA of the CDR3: TGTGCCACCTCCCGGACTCCAGAATACGAGCAGTACTTC. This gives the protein CATSRTPEYEQYF.